Listed below are T cell receptor beta chains from one sample, sequenced in a study of blood T cell repertoires in COVID-19. Sequenced by immunoSEQ multiplex PCR; TCRdb stores in-frame clones only, minus some. The table records 200,000 to 300,000 clones, more than 80% of them present only once. Input material: peripheral blood. The receptors derive from a human donor in a cohort sampled during active COVID-19. Both conserved end residues are part of each CDR3. The D gene is left open where the match is weak. Clone size is not always given. Where it is, it says once, few, many or a class for expanded clones.

d_call: .; j_call: TRBJ1-1; v_call: TRBV5-1; clone_size: many; cdr3_nt: TGCGCCAGCCGGGGTTCAATGAACACTGAAGCTTTCTTT; cdr3_aa: CASRGSMNTEAFF
d_call: TRBD2; j_call: TRBJ2-2; v_call: TRBV7-9; clone_size: .; cdr3_nt: TGTGCCACGAGGGGCGGGAGTATAAACACCGGGGAGCTGTTTTTT; cdr3_aa: CATRGGSINTGELFF
d_call: .; j_call: TRBJ2-6; v_call: TRBV6-6; clone_size: .; cdr3_nt: TGTGCCAGCAGTTACCTGGCCCGATCTGGGGCCAACGTCCTGACTTTC; cdr3_aa: CASSYLARSGANVLTF
d_call: .; j_call: TRBJ2-3; v_call: TRBV25-1; clone_size: .; cdr3_nt: TGTGCCAGCAGTGAATTTAGAACGACAGATACGCAGTATTTT; cdr3_aa: CASSEFRTTDTQYF
d_call: TRBD1; j_call: TRBJ1-6; v_call: TRBV5-8; clone_size: .; cdr3_nt: TGTGCCAGCAGCTTGGACCGGGACAGGGACTCACCCCTCCACTTT; cdr3_aa: CASSLDRDRDSPLHF
d_call: .; j_call: TRBJ2-3; v_call: TRBV7-8; clone_size: once; cdr3_nt: TGTGCCAGCAGCTTAATCCCCCAGGGGATCACAGATACGCAGTATTTT; cdr3_aa: CASSLIPQGITDTQYF
d_call: TRBD1; j_call: TRBJ2-1; v_call: TRBV11-2; clone_size: once; cdr3_nt: TGTGCCAGCAGGACGACAGGGGACAATGAGCAGTTCTTC; cdr3_aa: CASRTTGDNEQFF
d_call: .; j_call: TRBJ1-5; v_call: TRBV28; clone_size: .; cdr3_nt: TGTGCCAGCAGCCCGAATCAGCCCCAGCATTTT; cdr3_aa: CASSPNQPQHF
d_call: .; j_call: TRBJ1-1; v_call: TRBV3-1/TRBV3-2; clone_size: .; cdr3_nt: TGTGCCAGCAGCCAATTTGCGGGGCAGGGCACTGAAGCTTTCTTT; cdr3_aa: CASSQFAGQGTEAFF
d_call: .; j_call: TRBJ2-7; v_call: TRBV12-3/TRBV12-4; clone_size: few; cdr3_nt: TGTGCCAGCAGCACACAGGGCTACGAGCAGTACTTC; cdr3_aa: CASSTQGYEQYF
d_call: TRBD1; j_call: TRBJ2-7; v_call: TRBV2; clone_size: .; cdr3_nt: TGTGCCAGCAGACAGGGGATGAACGAGCAGTACTTC; cdr3_aa: CASRQGMNEQYF
d_call: .; j_call: TRBJ2-1; v_call: TRBV21-1; clone_size: .; cdr3_nt: TGTGCCAGCAGCAAATCCGGGAAGCGGGAGTTCGTCAATGAGCAGTTCTTC; cdr3_aa: CASSKSGKREFVNEQFF
d_call: .; j_call: TRBJ2-2; v_call: TRBV7-9; clone_size: .; cdr3_nt: TGTGCCAGCAGCTTATTGGCCAACACCGGGGAGCTGTTTTTT; cdr3_aa: CASSLLANTGELFF
d_call: .; j_call: TRBJ1-6; v_call: TRBV4-1; clone_size: .; cdr3_nt: TGCGCCAGCAGCCAAGGACGGGGGATGAATAATTCACCCCTCCACTTT; cdr3_aa: CASSQGRGMNNSPLHF
d_call: .; j_call: TRBJ1-4; v_call: TRBV19; clone_size: .; cdr3_nt: TGTGCCAGTAGTCCGCCACATAATGAAAAACTGTTTTTT; cdr3_aa: CASSPPHNEKLFF
d_call: .; j_call: TRBJ1-1; v_call: TRBV5-1; clone_size: once; cdr3_nt: TGCGCCAGCAGCCCAGGTCGCCGGGGGAGGAACACTGAAGCTTTCTTT; cdr3_aa: CASSPGRRGRNTEAFF
d_call: TRBD2; j_call: TRBJ2-7; v_call: TRBV19; clone_size: .; cdr3_nt: TGTGCCAGTAGTGACAGCGGGAGGGTAAACTACGAGCAGTACTTC; cdr3_aa: CASSDSGRVNYEQYF
d_call: TRBD2; j_call: TRBJ2-1; v_call: TRBV5-4; clone_size: .; cdr3_nt: TGTGCCAGCAGCAACAGCGGGGCGAGCTCCTACAATGAGCAGTTCTTC; cdr3_aa: CASSNSGASSYNEQFF
d_call: .; j_call: TRBJ1-6; v_call: TRBV6-5; clone_size: .; cdr3_nt: TGTGCCACCCTTCTCGACGGGTCTAATTCACCCCTCCACTTT; cdr3_aa: CATLLDGSNSPLHF
d_call: .; j_call: TRBJ1-1; v_call: TRBV12-3/TRBV12-4; clone_size: .; cdr3_nt: TGTGCCAGCAGTTTACAGGGTAACACTGAAGCTTTCTTT; cdr3_aa: CASSLQGNTEAFF
d_call: .; j_call: TRBJ1-6; v_call: TRBV6-5; clone_size: .; cdr3_nt: TGTGCCAGCAGTTCCCAAGGACAGCTTTATACACCCCTCCACTTT; cdr3_aa: CASSSQGQLYTPLHF
d_call: TRBD1; j_call: TRBJ1-6; v_call: TRBV6-2/TRBV6-3; clone_size: .; cdr3_nt: TGTGCCAGCAGCGACAGGGAACAGCGATCACCCCTCCACTTT; cdr3_aa: CASSDREQRSPLHF
d_call: .; j_call: TRBJ1-1; v_call: TRBV27; clone_size: .; cdr3_nt: TGTGCCAGCAGTCTAACAGTTTTGAACACTGAAGCTTTCTTT; cdr3_aa: CASSLTVLNTEAFF